Listed below are T cell receptor beta chains from one sample, sequenced in a study of blood T cell repertoires in COVID-19. The protocol was immunoSEQ multiplex PCR, while the TCRdb copy is restricted to in-frame clones and leaves out a portion. The table shows about 270,000 clones, with approximately 82% occurring only once. The sample was peripheral blood. Receptor source: a man older than 75 with acute or convalescent COVID-19. Both conserved end residues are part of each CDR3. A D gene is named only where the DNA matches it firmly. Rows may omit the clone size; those that give it use once, few, many or a size class.

V gene	J gene	D gene	clone size	CDR3 DNA	CDR3 protein
TRBV19	TRBJ2-1	TRBD2	NA	TGTGCCAGTAGTGGACTAGCGGACCACGGAGAGCAGTTCTTC	CASSGLADHGEQFF
TRBV18	TRBJ2-2	TRBD1	NA	TGTGCCAGCTCAACAACCGGGACAGGGGCCGGGGAGCTGTTTTTT	CASSTTGTGAGELFF
TRBV6-5	TRBJ1-6	TRBD1	NA	TGTGCCAGCAGTTACCGACAACCGGGACAGGGGAACCCCCTCCACTTT	CASSYRQPGQGNPLHF
TRBV29-1	TRBJ2-2	NA	NA	TGCAGCGTTGGTTACCTCGGGACCGGGGAGCTGTTTTTT	CSVGYLGTGELFF
TRBV30	TRBJ1-1	TRBD1	NA	TGTGCCTTGATGACAGGGCCATCCTCCGAAGCTTTCTTT	CALMTGPSSEAFF
TRBV5-8	TRBJ2-5	TRBD2	NA	TGTGCCAGCAGCTCCGGGACTAGCATTCAAGAGACCCAGTACTTC	CASSSGTSIQETQYF
TRBV4-1	TRBJ2-1	NA	NA	TGCGCCAGCAGCCAAGGGACAGCCAACTACAATGAGCAGTTCTTC	CASSQGTANYNEQFF
TRBV7-9	TRBJ2-7	NA	NA	TGTGCCAGCAGCTTAGACGGGTCGAACTACGAGCAGTACTTC	CASSLDGSNYEQYF
TRBV4-1	TRBJ1-3	NA	NA	TGCGCCAGCAGCCAAGGCTTTGTAGCAGGGGCCTCTGGAAACACCATATATTTT	CASSQGFVAGASGNTIYF
TRBV27	TRBJ2-7	TRBD1	NA	TGTGCCAGCAGTCCGAGGACAGGCCCAGATGCCCGCGAGCAGTACTTC	CASSPRTGPDAREQYF
TRBV24-1	TRBJ2-3	NA	NA	TGTGCCACCAGTGACCAGGGATTACGGCTCTCCGACACAGATACGCAGTATTTT	CATSDQGLRLSDTDTQYF
TRBV28	TRBJ1-6	NA	NA	TGTGCCACCACTCAGACTCAAGACAATTCACCCCTCCACTTT	CATTQTQDNSPLHF
TRBV11-2	TRBJ2-7	TRBD2	NA	TGTGCCAGCAGCTTAGATTACGGGGGAGGGTACGAGCAGTACTTC	CASSLDYGGGYEQYF
TRBV5-6	TRBJ2-3	NA	NA	TGTGCCAGCAGCTTGTTTTCCGGGAGTACGGATACGCAGTATTTT	CASSLFSGSTDTQYF
TRBV24-1	TRBJ2-1	TRBD2	NA	TGTGCCACCAGTGATACTAGCGGGCAATTCCACAATGAGCAGTTCTTC	CATSDTSGQFHNEQFF
TRBV3-1/TRBV3-2	TRBJ2-1	NA	NA	TGTGCCAGCAGCCAAGGAGGCCTAGCAGGCAATGAGCAGTTCTTC	CASSQGGLAGNEQFF
TRBV18	TRBJ1-1	NA	NA	TGTGCCAGCTCACCCGGAGTGGTGGGCACTGAAGCTTTCTTT	CASSPGVVGTEAFF
TRBV29-1	TRBJ2-7	TRBD1	NA	TGCAGCGTTTCTGGCGAGACAGGGCGCGAGCAGTACTTC	CSVSGETGREQYF
TRBV28	TRBJ1-3	NA	NA	TGTGCCAGCAGTGGCGCTCCGGGAAGAAGCATCCCTGGAAACACCATATATTTT	CASSGAPGRSIPGNTIYF
TRBV27	TRBJ2-3	TRBD2	NA	TGTGCCAGCAGTCGACTAGCGGGGACCCCCCCAGATACGCAGTATTTT	CASSRLAGTPPDTQYF
TRBV19	TRBJ1-1	NA	NA	TGTGCCAGTCAGGGGCCGAACACTGAAGCTTTCTTT	CASQGPNTEAFF
TRBV9	TRBJ2-2	NA	NA	TGTGCCAGCAGCGTAGCTCCAGCGCCAAGCGGGACCGGGGAGCTGTTTTTT	CASSVAPAPSGTGELFF
TRBV7-2	TRBJ2-5	TRBD2	NA	TGTGCCAGCAGCTTAGCGGGACTAACCTTGGAGACCCAGTACTTC	CASSLAGLTLETQYF
TRBV18	TRBJ1-5	TRBD1	NA	TGTGCCAGCTCACCGACAGGGAGAGTGGGACAGCCCCAGCATTTT	CASSPTGRVGQPQHF
TRBV6-5	TRBJ1-4	TRBD1	NA	TGTGCCAGCAAGCAGGGGGATGAAAAACTGTTTTTT	CASKQGDEKLFF
TRBV10-1	TRBJ2-1	TRBD2	NA	TGCGCCAGCAGTGGAGGACTAGCGGGAGTGTTCGATGAGCAGTTCTTC	CASSGGLAGVFDEQFF
TRBV28	TRBJ1-2	NA	few	TGTGCCAGCAGTTTTCAGGACAGCTATGGCTACACCTTC	CASSFQDSYGYTF
TRBV2	TRBJ2-7	NA	NA	TGTGCCAGCACAAGTGAACAGGGCTCCTACGAGCAGTACTTC	CASTSEQGSYEQYF
TRBV6-5	TRBJ1-3	TRBD1	NA	TGTGCCAGCAGCTATTCCGGGACAGGGAACACCATATATTTT	CASSYSGTGNTIYF
TRBV28	TRBJ1-1	NA	NA	TGTGCCAGCAGTCCCCCCGGCGGGAACACTGAAGCTTTCTTT	CASSPPGGNTEAFF
TRBV28	TRBJ2-5	TRBD2	NA	TGTGCCAGCAGTTCCTATAGCGGGAGGGCTACTGAGACCCAGTACTTC	CASSSYSGRATETQYF
TRBV30	TRBJ2-1	TRBD2	few	TGTGCCTGGAAGCCTCGGACTAGCGCTCCCCACAATGAGCAGTTCTTC	CAWKPRTSAPHNEQFF